This T cell receptor (beta chain) was profiled in a study of OX40 agonist ivuxolimab in advanced cancers. Overall study: Aged about 23 to 80 with a mean of roughly 65 years, they were around 83% male. Study-wide findings and caveats: At doses 0.1 to 3.0 mg/kg, CD4+ and CD8+ clones expanded.

Comments on this clone: Its matching antigen is unknown.

Generated by immunoSEQ multiplex PCR, the TCRdb table keeps only in-frame clones and is missing some. The sample carries fewer than 70,000 clones, over 65% recorded once. This receptor was identified in an adult with an advanced solid tumor such as melanoma, head and neck, liver or kidney cancer. The sample consisted of CD4+ or CD8+ T cells sorted from blood, taken in a trial of the OX40 agonist ivuxolimab.

The CDR3 here is CASSQLSGTGKAGANVLTF. Here the CDR3 DNA reads TGCGCCAGCAGCCAATTAAGCGGGACAGGGAAAGCTGGGGCCAACGTCCTGACTTTC. This chain links TRBV4-1 with TRBJ2-6; 9 bases align to TRBD1. CDR1 and CDR2 (germline): MGHRA, YSYEKL. This CDR3 is 19 amino acids long. J was trimmed by 2 bases and V by 2 bases; bases with no gene match: 10.